This T cell receptor beta chain was sequenced in a study of graft-versus-host responses after intestinal transplantation. The assay was immunoSEQ multiplex PCR, and TCRdb's table has in-frame clones only and misses some. The data show about 94,000 clones, with about 91% seen just once and under 0.55% held by the top ten. Of note for this clone: The antigen is unknown.

Sequencing was performed on unstimulated CD8+ T cells sorted from spleen or lymph node cells, taken before intestinal transplant. This clonotype originated in a human donor who received an intestinal transplant.

CDR3 sequence (DNA): TGTGCCAGTATACAGACAGGGTACCAAGAGACCCAGTACTTC. Residues: CASIQTGYQETQYF. The rearrangement links TRBV19 to TRBJ2-5, with TRBD1 identical over 7 bases. The CDR3 length is 14 residues. Germline CDR1 LNHDA, CDR2 SQIVND (reference sequence). Trimming took 7 bases from V and 0 from J; bases not matched to a gene: 5.